This record concerns one T cell receptor beta chain sequence. This specimen belongs to a study of blood T cell repertoires in COVID-19. The CDR3 length is 12 residues. V shed 10 bases, J shed 4 bases, and the junction held 4 bases outside the gene matches. This table comes from immunoSEQ multiplex PCR, and its TCRdb copy is limited to in-frame clones, with some not included. Of a few hundred thousand clones in the sample, 84% were seen once. This receptor was obtained from a woman aged 40-49 years who had recovered from COVID-19. The gene calls are TRBV12-3 or TRBV12-4 and TRBJ2-1; 7 nucleotides match TRBD2. Material for sequencing was PBMCs or T cells enriched from blood (not recorded which). CDR3 loop: CATREAYNEQFF. As DNA, the CDR3 is TGTGCCACACGGGAGGCTTACAATGAGCAGTTCTTC.